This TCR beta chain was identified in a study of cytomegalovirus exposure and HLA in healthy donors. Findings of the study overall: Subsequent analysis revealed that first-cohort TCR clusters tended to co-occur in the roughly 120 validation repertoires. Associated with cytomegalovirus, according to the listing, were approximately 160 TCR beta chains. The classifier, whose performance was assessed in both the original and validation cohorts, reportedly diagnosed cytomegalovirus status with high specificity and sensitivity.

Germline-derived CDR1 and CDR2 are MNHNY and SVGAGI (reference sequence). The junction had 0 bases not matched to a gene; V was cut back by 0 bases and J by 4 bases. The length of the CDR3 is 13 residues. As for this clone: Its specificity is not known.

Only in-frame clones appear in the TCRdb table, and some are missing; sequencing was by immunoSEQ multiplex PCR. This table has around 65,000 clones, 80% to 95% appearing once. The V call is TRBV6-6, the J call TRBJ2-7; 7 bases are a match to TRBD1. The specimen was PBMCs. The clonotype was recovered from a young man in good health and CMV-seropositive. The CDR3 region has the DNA TGTGCCAGCAGTTACTCACAGGGGTACGAGCAGTACTTC. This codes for CASSYSQGYEQYF.